The clone carrying this TCR beta chain was observed a handful of times. Its target is not known. The CDR3 contains 16 residues. TCRdb's table, derived via immunoSEQ multiplex PCR, lists solely in-frame clones and lacks some. The sample lists more than 45,000 clones, around 87% occurring once. These data come from a study of OX40 agonist ivuxolimab in advanced cancers. Study conclusions and caveats: Antigen specificity of clonally expanded peripheral T cells was not established.

The genes are TRBV21-1 and TRBJ2-7; the D call of TRBD2 is as the table states it, not checked on the DNA. TRBV21-1 is flagged as a pseudogene. The receptor was isolated from an adult with an advanced solid tumor such as melanoma, head and neck, liver or kidney cancer. The source was CD4+ or CD8+ T cells sorted from blood, collected in a trial of the OX40 agonist ivuxolimab. The CDR3 DNA sequence: TGTGCCAGCAGCACCCGGGGGACCCTACCCTCCTACGAGCAGTACTTC. This encodes CASSTRGTLPSYEQYF.